This TCR beta chain emerged from a study of blood T cell repertoires in COVID-19. TCRdb's copy holds only in-frame clones and misses some; the assay was immunoSEQ multiplex PCR. The sample includes about 350,000 clones, around nine tenths of them seen just once. The CDR3 extends over 15 amino acids. CDR1 is MGHRA and CDR2 is YSYEKL in the germline V gene. Trimming pared 0 bases from V and 4 bases from J, leaving 9 bases between. V usage is TRBV4-1 and J usage is TRBJ1-4; D is ambiguous. This TCR was sampled from a woman in her twenties or thirties who had been exposed to COVID-19. Sequencing was done on a sample of PBMCs or T cells enriched from blood (not recorded which). Here the CDR3 DNA reads TGCGCCAGCAGCCAAGAAGACGGACTTAATGAAAAACTGTTTTTT. Protein product: CASSQEDGLNEKLFF.